The clone carrying this T cell receptor beta chain was picked up one time. This entry belongs to a study of blood T cell repertoires in COVID-19. The wider study: COVID-19 samples, acute and convalescent, were from the United States, Italy and Spain. T cells, B-cell-depleted T cells, or PBMCs provided the cDNA or gDNA that served as material.

The protocol was immunoSEQ multiplex PCR, while the TCRdb copy is restricted to in-frame clones and leaves out a portion. The table lists 95,000 to 150,000 clones, about nine tenths of them singletons. CDR1 SEHNR and CDR2 FQNEAQ come from the germline V gene (reference sequence). V was pared by 7 bases and J by 4 bases, with 14 bases between. The CDR3 is made up of 14 amino acids. The sequence came from a man aged 35-49 years with acute or convalescent COVID-19. Sequencing was done on a sample of peripheral blood. The chain links TRBV7-9 to TRBJ1-5; TRBD1 might be the D (6 bases). The CDR3 loop is CASTLGGGNQPQHF. The CDR3, as DNA: TGTGCCAGCACCCTAGGGGGGGGGAATCAGCCCCAGCATTTT.